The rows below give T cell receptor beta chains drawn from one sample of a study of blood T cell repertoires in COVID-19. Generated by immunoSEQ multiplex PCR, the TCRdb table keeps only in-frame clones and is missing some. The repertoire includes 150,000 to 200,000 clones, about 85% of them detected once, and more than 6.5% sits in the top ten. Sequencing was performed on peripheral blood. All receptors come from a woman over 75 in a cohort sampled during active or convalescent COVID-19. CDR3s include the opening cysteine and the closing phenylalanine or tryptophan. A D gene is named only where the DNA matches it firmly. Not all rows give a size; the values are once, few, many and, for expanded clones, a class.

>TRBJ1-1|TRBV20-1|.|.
TGCAGTACAGGGCCCGAAGCTTTCTTT
CSTGPEAFF
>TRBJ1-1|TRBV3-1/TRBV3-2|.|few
TGTGCCAGCAGGGTGACAGAGAACACTGAAGCTTTCTTT
CASRVTENTEAFF
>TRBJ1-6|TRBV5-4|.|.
TGTGCCAGCAGCTTGGAGGGGCGGCACCTTAATTCACCCCTCCACTTT
CASSLEGRHLNSPLHF
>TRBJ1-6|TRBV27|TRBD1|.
TGTGCCAGCAGGACGGGACAGGATGTAGATTCACCCCTCCACTTT
CASRTGQDVDSPLHF
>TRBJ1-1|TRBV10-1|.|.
TGCGCCAGCAGTGAGTCGACTCGGGGACATACGAACACTGAAGCTTTCTTT
CASSESTRGHTNTEAFF
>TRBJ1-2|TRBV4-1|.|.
TGCGCCAGCAGCCAAGAAGGGACAAGCTATGGCTACACCTTC
CASSQEGTSYGYTF
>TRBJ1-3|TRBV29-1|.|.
TGCAGCGTTGAACAGGTCTCTGGAAACACCATATATTTT
CSVEQVSGNTIYF
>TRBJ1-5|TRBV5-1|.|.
TGCGCCAGCAGCATCTCAGGTCTCGATCAGCCCCAGCATTTT
CASSISGLDQPQHF
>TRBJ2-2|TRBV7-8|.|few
TGTGCCAGCAGCTTAGGCAGGGCGGCCGGGGAGCTGTTTTTT
CASSLGRAAGELFF
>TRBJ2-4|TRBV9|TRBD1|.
TGTGCCAGCAGCGTCGAGCCCGGGACAGGGAATGCCTTCGGCATTCAGTACTTC
CASSVEPGTGNAFGIQYF
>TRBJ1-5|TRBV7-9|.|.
TGTGCCAGCAGCTTAGGTCAGGGTAGCAATCAGCCCCAGCATTTT
CASSLGQGSNQPQHF
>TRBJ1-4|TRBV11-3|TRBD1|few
TGTGCCAGCAGCAGGACAGGGGATCCAACTAATGAAAAACTGTTTTTT
CASSRTGDPTNEKLFF
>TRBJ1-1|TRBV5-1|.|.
TGCGCCAGCAGCTTGGTTTCGGCAGGGAAAGCTTTCTTT
CASSLVSAGKAFF
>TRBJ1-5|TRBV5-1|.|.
TGCGCCAGCAGCCCGGAGCACCCCAATCAGCCCCAGCATTTT
CASSPEHPNQPQHF
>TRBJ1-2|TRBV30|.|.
TGTGCCTGGAGTCAACTATATGGCTACACCTTC
CAWSQLYGYTF
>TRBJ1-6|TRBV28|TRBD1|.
TGTGCCAGCAGTTTAGACAGGGGATCACCCCTCCACTTT
CASSLDRGSPLHF
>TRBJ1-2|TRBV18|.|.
TGTGCCAGCTCACCGATAGATTATGGCTACACCTTC
CASSPIDYGYTF
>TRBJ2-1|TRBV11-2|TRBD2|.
TGTGCCAGCAGCTTGGCGCGGGCTAGCGGGGGAAATGAGCAGTTCTTC
CASSLARASGGNEQFF
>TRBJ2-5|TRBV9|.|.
TGTGCCAGCAGCGTAAACTTCCAAGAGACCCAGTACTTC
CASSVNFQETQYF
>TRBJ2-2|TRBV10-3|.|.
TGTGCCATCAGTGAGTCGGCAGTAAACACCGGGGAGCTGTTTTTT
CAISESAVNTGELFF
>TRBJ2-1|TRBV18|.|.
TGTGCCAGCTCACCACCGCCAGCCTACAATGAGCAGTTCTTC
CASSPPPAYNEQFF
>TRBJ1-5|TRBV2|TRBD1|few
TGTGCCAGCAGCGTGGACAGGGGAGATCGTCAGCCCCAGCATTTT
CASSVDRGDRQPQHF